One and the same sample provided the 5 T cell receptor beta chains below, sequenced in a study of blood T cell repertoires in COVID-19. This table comes from immunoSEQ multiplex PCR, and its TCRdb copy is limited to in-frame clones, with some not included. The sample includes some 250,000 clones, over 70% seen only once; the top ten take about 7.4%. Sequenced input: peripheral blood. The receptor source for this set is a woman of 80 years or more with acute or convalescent COVID-19.

V is TRBV28 and J is TRBJ1-1; 9 positions match TRBD1. This CDR3 region has 19 residues. Germline CDR1 MDHEN, CDR2 SYDVKM. V lost 3 bases to trimming and J lost 1 base; unmatched junction nucleotides: 15. CDR3 protein: CASSLLTTGQGVGNTEAFF. The CDR3, as DNA: TGTGCCAGCAGTTTGCTTACGACGGGACAGGGTGTCGGGAACACTGAAGCTTTCTTT.

The gene calls are TRBV7-8 and TRBJ1-4; D is ambiguous. Germline-derived CDR1 and CDR2 are SGHVS and FQNEAQ. V dropped 4 bases and J dropped 1 base, with 7 bases sitting between them. This CDR3 is built from 14 residues. CDR3 protein: CASSSRETNEKLFF. The CDR3 DNA sequence: TGTGCCAGCAGCTCTCGGGAAACTAATGAAAAACTGTTTTTT.

J is TRBJ2-7 and V is TRBV7-3; 9 bases fit TRBD2. Germline trimming cut 5 bases from V and 7 bases from J; bases unmatched to any gene: 12. The CDR3 runs to 15 residues. Germline CDR1 SGHTA, CDR2 FQGTGA. The CDR3 protein is CASSPSGLAPLEQYF. DNA of the CDR3: TGTGCCAGCAGCCCCAGTGGACTAGCGCCTTTGGAGCAGTACTTC.

This clone was counted between two and nine times. The V call is TRBV2, the J call TRBJ2-1; 13 bases fit TRBD2. Germline lookup yields CDR1 SNHLY and CDR2 FYNNEI. The junction had 11 bases not matched to a gene; V was cut back by 8 bases and J by 7 bases. This CDR3 has 16 amino acids. This CDR3 is CASGARTSGSSNEQFF. The DNA of the CDR3 is TGTGCCAGCGGAGCCAGGACTAGCGGGAGTTCAAATGAGCAGTTCTTC.

V and J are TRBV5-1 and TRBJ2-7; D is unclear. This CDR3 is built from 12 residues. V lost 3 bases to trimming and J lost 3 bases, with 7 bases between them. The V gene's germline CDR1 is SGHRS and CDR2 YFSETQ. The CDR3 nucleotides read TGCGCCAGCAGCTCCTCGTACTACGAGCAGTACTTC. Its translation is CASSSSYYEQYF. The whole variable domain, remainder taken from reference TRBV5-1 and TRBJ2-7, is KAGVTQTPRYLIKTRGQQVTLSCSPISGHRSVSWYQQTPGQGLQFLFEYFSETQRNKGNFPGRFSGRQFSNSRSEMNVSTLELGDSALYLCASSSSYYEQYFGPGTRLTVT.